Given below is one TCR beta chain in context. Its specificity is not known. This sample is drawn from a study of T cells in tumors after PD-1 blockade. Clones were sequenced by immunoSEQ multiplex PCR, and TCRdb holds only the in-frame ones, with some missing. This table has about 10,000 clones, approximately 70% appearing once. Trimming took off 0 bases at V and 1 base at J, with 6 bases between the two ends. CDR1 SQVTM and CDR2 ANQGSEA come from the germline V gene. The CDR3 spans 13 residues. Whole-study findings and limits: Some novel exhausted tumor clones appeared in pre-treatment blood, suggesting peripheral recruitment.

This TCR came from a human donor with basal cell carcinoma. This chain uses TRBV29-1 with TRBJ1-1; the D is unclear. The sample consisted of tumor tissue, taken after anti-PD-1 treatment. CDR3 loop: CSVEDTWNTEAFF. DNA of the CDR3: TGCAGCGTTGAAGATACCTGGAACACTGAAGCTTTCTTT.